The table lists the clone carrying this T cell receptor beta chain with many counts. Its antigen is currently unknown. The data were taken from a study of T cells in localized non-small cell lung cancer. Study-wide points: Longer overall survival was seen with higher T cell density measured in blood. Maximal T cell clonality occurred in uninvolved adjacent lung, with tumor ranking below it. Analysis by sequencing included only one tumor region, so heterogeneity remains possible. Adjacent lung had a median around 60 of the 100 largest tumor clones.

Germline V gene data show CDR1 as LNHDA and CDR2 as SQIVND (reference sequence). The CDR3 sequence is 15 residues long. V lost 5 bases and J lost 0, with 12 bases in between. The method was immunoSEQ multiplex PCR; TCRdb's version includes in-frame clones alone and lacks a portion of them. This sample has about 82,000 clones, with around 81% found just once. This TCR derives from a man between 40 and 70 years old with stage II squamous cell lung carcinoma. The specimen comprised PBMCs, sampled before any cancer treatment. V usage is TRBV19 and J usage is TRBJ2-3; unclear D gene. CDR3 sequence reads: CASSSDGPSTDTQYF. CDR3 DNA: TGTGCCAGTAGTTCGGACGGTCCGAGCACAGATACGCAGTATTTT.